Sequencing of this T cell receptor beta chain was carried out in a study of T cell repertoires in cytomegalovirus infection. Study-wide context: Based on public TCR beta signatures, there were indications of CMV infection and of a matching HLA type.

Points on this clonotype: Antigen specificity is unknown.

In germline, CDR1 is SGDLS, CDR2 YYNGEE. The CDR3 covers 12 residues. Trimming stripped 0 bases from V and 5 bases from J, with 5 bases between. TCRdb processed the reads anew with MiXCR; each CDR3 protein has one entry. The repertoire holds about 310,000 distinct CDR3 sequences, with under 20% as singletons. Whole-study results and caveats: In two of eight donors, the top clonotype was HLA-C-restricted CMV-specific. Adding up the frequency of public TCR beta families identified people who carried CMV plus the relevant HLA.

The clonotype was recovered from a human donor in good health (CMV status not recorded). Some clones in this sample may be carry-over from other donors' samples. This chain links TRBV9 with TRBJ1-2; D ambiguous. Sequenced sample: PBMCs. CDR3 amino acids: CASSVGGYGYTF. CDR3 nucleotide sequence: TGTGCCAGCAGCGTAGGGGGTTATGGCTACACCTTC.